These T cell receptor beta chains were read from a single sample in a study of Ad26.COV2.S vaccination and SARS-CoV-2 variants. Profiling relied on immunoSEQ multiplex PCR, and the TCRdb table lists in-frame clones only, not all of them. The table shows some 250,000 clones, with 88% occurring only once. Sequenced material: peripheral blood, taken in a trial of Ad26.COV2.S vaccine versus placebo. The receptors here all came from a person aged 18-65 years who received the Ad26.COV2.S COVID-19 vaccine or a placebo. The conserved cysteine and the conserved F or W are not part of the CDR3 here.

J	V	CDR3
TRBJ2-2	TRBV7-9	ASSLRLLAGGNTGELF
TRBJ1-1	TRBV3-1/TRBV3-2	ASSQGAFEAF
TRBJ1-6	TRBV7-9	ASSPGVSPLH
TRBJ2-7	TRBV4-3	ASSQDSGSYEQY
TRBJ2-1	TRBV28	ASERLAGGMSSYNEQF
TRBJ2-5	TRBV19	ASRHSQETQY
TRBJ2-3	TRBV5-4	ASSLPGTSGGVDTQY
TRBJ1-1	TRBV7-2	ASSLVGGQGSTEAF
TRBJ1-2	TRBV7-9	ASSTDRGYT
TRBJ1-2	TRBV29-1	SVETGTGNGYT
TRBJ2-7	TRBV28	ASNPQGQTISYEQY
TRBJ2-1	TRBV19	ASSPGQATYNEQF
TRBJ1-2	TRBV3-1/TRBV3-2	ASSQGPGPMYGYT
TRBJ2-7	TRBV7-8	ASSLVGGRGHYEQY
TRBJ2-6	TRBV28	ASSTLSSGANVLT
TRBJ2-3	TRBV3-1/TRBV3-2	ASSPEGLVRGTDTQY
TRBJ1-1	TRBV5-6	ASSNGIEAF
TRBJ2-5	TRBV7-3	ASSLMSGQGETQY
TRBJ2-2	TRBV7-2	ASSLGIAGELF
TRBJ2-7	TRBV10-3	AISGVGTGPLPEQY
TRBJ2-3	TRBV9	ASSVDGGLSTDTQY
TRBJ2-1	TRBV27	ASSLPQKPRYNEQF
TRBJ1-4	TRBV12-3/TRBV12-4	ASSLYEKLF
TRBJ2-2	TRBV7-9	ASSLGTQNTGELF
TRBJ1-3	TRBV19	ASSKGTSGNTIY
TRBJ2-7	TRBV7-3	ASSPWTAIPYEQY
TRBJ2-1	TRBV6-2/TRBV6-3	ASSWFIDRVTYNEQF
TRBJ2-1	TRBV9	ASSGGLAAYNEQF
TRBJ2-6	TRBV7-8	ASSLWSRVSGANVLT
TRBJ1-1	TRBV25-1	ASSAGNTEAF
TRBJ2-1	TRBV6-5	ASSGQPTISNEQF
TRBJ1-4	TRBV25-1	ASSGQGAGEKLF
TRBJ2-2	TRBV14	ASSQAFPGQGNTGELF
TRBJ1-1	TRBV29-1	SVETRERGEAF
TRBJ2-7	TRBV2	ASSEYSSGGTYEQY
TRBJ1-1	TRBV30	AWINEDTEAF
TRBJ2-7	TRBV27	ASSLYRAGERHEQY
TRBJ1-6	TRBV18	ASSPDTYSPLH
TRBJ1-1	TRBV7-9	ASSLAGPGTEAF
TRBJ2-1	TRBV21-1	ASSKGGRGDEQF
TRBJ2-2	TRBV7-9	ASSSPRGNTGELF